A single sample is the source of the 8 T cell receptor beta chains below, sequenced in a study of cytomegalovirus exposure and HLA in healthy donors. With 60 Vbeta and 13 Jbeta primers, the PCR was carried out. Produced via immunoSEQ multiplex PCR; TCRdb's table is partial and in-frame only. The repertoire holds more than 25,000 clones, with approximately 70% as singletons. The source material was PBMCs. Every receptor here comes from a woman aged 45-59 years in good health and CMV-seronegative.

The V and J genes are TRBV4-1 and TRBJ1-1, with 8 bases that match TRBD1. Trimming took 0 bases from V and 2 from J; bases not matched to a gene: 11. CDR3 size: 18 residues. Germline CDR1 MGHRA, CDR2 YSYEKL. CDR3 loop: CASSQDSQGAGVNTEAFF. CDR3 sequence (DNA): TGCGCCAGCAGCCAAGATAGTCAGGGGGCCGGGGTCAACACTGAAGCTTTCTTT.

The chain carries TRBV6-5 and TRBJ2-1, with 7 bases fitting TRBD2. Trimming removed 5 bases from V and 12 bases from J; junction bases left unmatched: 10. CDR1 MNHEY and CDR2 SVGAGI come from the germline V gene. The CDR3 totals 13 residues. Here the CDR3 reads CASSPGRSGVQFF. The DNA for the CDR3 is TGTGCCAGCAGTCCAGGGAGGAGCGGGGTGCAGTTCTTC.

This rearrangement joins TRBV10-3 to TRBJ2-5, with 7 positions matching TRBD2. This CDR3 is 14 amino acids long. CDR1 is ENHRY and CDR2 is SYGVKD in the germline V gene. V shed 11 bases, J shed 0 bases, and the junction held 9 bases outside the gene matches. The CDR3 coding sequence is TGTGCCTCCCAGCGGGGAGAGTACCAAGAGACCCAGTACTTC. This sequence encodes CASQRGEYQETQYF.

This clone turned up a few times. V and J are TRBV29-1 and TRBJ1-2; D possibly corresponds to TRBD1 (6 bases). Trimming took off 3 bases at V and 7 bases at J, with 12 bases between the two ends. The CDR3 has 12 amino acids. Germline CDR1 reads SQVTM; CDR2 reads ANQGSEA. The CDR3 spells CSVEQGIGGYTF. The CDR3 bases are TGCAGCGTTGAGCAGGGGATAGGTGGCTACACCTTC.

This chain uses TRBV28 with TRBJ2-1; 8 positions agree with TRBD2. The CDR3 extends over 15 amino acids. Trimming removed 6 bases from V and 4 bases from J; junction bases left unmatched: 8. The germline V gene has CDR1 MDHEN and CDR2 SYDVKM. The CDR3, as DNA: TGTGCCAGCAGATTTGCCGGGACTAGGTACAATGAGCAGTTCTTC. Amino acids: CASRFAGTRYNEQFF.

This chain uses TRBV29-1 with TRBJ1-2, with a weak D call TRBD1 (6 bases). The germline gives CDR1 SQVTM, CDR2 ANQGSEA. This CDR3 is built from 15 residues. V shed 0 bases and J shed 5 bases, with 16 bases lying between them. The CDR3 region is CSVEETTRGKYGYTF. For the CDR3, the DNA is TGCAGCGTTGAAGAAACTACCAGGGGAAAGTATGGCTACACCTTC.

The chain has TRBV6-6 and TRBJ1-1; D not certain. The ends were cut back, 2 bases at V and 0 bases at J, with 7 bases in the middle. This CDR3 is 14 amino acids long. CDR1 and CDR2 from the germline V gene are MNHNY and SVGAGI (reference sequence). The CDR3 is CASSYEQVNTEAFF. The CDR3 DNA reads as TGTGCCAGCAGTTACGAGCAGGTGAACACTGAAGCTTTCTTT.

The chain combines TRBV27 with TRBJ2-5; 14 bases align to TRBD2. The V and J ends lost 5 bases and 5 bases, in that order; junction bases with no gene match: 4. CDR1 and CDR2 (germline): MNHEY, SMNVEV (reference sequence). The CDR3 contains 15 residues. The CDR3 nucleotides are TGTGCCAGCAGTCCCGGGACTAGCGGGGGTGAGACCCAGTACTTC. Translating it yields CASSPGTSGGETQYF.